This T cell receptor (beta chain) came from a study of glioma-infiltrating T cells. Study findings and constraints: Very few CDR3 sequences were shared between tissue and blood.

The V end was cut by 6 bases, the J end by 0 bases, with 5 bases between. Germline V gives CDR1 MNHNS, CDR2 SASEGT. The length of the CDR3 is 12 residues. This clonotype was recorded many times. Its antigen remains unknown. Using RNA template, CDR3s of TCR alpha and beta were amplified with iRepertoire arm-PCR. TCRdb reprocessed the multiplex PCR reads with MiXCR, giving one entry per CDR3 protein. This table holds fewer than 250,000 distinct CDR3 sequences, 32% found once. This chain joins TRBV6-1 and TRBJ1-1, with no clear D. The clonotype was recovered from a human donor with low-grade glioma or glioblastoma, undergoing nonglioma brain surgery, or in good health (not recorded which). Input material: glioma tissue, nonneoplastic brain tissue, or PBMCs (not recorded which). The CDR3 coding sequence is TGTGCCAGCAGCACCATGAACACTGAAGCTTTCTTT. Encoded protein: CASSTMNTEAFF.